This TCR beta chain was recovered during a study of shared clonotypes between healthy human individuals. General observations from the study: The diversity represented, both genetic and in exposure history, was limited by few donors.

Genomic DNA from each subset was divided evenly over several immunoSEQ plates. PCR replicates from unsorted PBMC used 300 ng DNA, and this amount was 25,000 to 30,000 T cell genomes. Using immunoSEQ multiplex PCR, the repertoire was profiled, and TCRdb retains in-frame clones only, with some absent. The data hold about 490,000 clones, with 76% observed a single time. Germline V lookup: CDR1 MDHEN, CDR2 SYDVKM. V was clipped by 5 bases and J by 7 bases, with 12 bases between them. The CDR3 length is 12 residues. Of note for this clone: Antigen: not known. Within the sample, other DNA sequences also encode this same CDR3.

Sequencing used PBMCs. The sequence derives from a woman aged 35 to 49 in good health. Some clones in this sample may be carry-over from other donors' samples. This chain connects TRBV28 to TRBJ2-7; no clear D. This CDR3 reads CASSPPGREQYF. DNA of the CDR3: TGTGCCAGCAGTCCCCCGGGCCGTGAGCAGTACTTC.